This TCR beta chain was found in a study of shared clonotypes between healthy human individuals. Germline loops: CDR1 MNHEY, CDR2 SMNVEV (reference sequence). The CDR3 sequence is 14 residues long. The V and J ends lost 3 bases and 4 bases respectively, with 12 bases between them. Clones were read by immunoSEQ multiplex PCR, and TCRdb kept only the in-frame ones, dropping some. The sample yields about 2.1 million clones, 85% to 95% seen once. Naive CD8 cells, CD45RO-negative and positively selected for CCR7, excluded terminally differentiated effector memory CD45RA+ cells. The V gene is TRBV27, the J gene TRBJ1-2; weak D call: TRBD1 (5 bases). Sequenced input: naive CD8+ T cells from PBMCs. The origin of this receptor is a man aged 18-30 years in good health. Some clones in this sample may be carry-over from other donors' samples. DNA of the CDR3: TGTGCCAGCAGTTTCACAGGAAGCTTCTATGGCTACACCTTC. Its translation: CASSFTGSFYGYTF.